Relative to its sample, the clone carrying this T cell receptor (beta chain) is medium-sized. Its matching antigen is unknown. The record originates from a study of STAT3 mutations in large granular lymphocyte leukemia. General study points: At least one immunodominant TCR beta clonotype appeared in every T-cell large granular lymphocyte leukemia patient.

This CDR3 has 14 residues. Unmatched junction bases numbered 7, after V lost 4 bases and J lost 6 bases. CDR1 is SNHLY and CDR2 is FYNNEI in the germline V gene. Assay: immunoSEQ multiplex PCR; the TCRdb copy retains only in-frame clones and omits some. The top ten hold about 9% of the sample, which has 15,000 or so clones, 80% to 90% seen once. The specimen was peripheral blood mononuclear cells. The chain combines TRBV2 with TRBJ2-7; TRBD2 agrees at 9 bases. The TCR was taken from a man in his forties or fifties with T-cell large granular lymphocyte leukemia. Some clones in this sample may be carry-over from other donors' samples. The CDR3 region is CASSVGGGALEQYF. As DNA, the CDR3 is TGTGCCAGCAGTGTGGGCGGGGGGGCTCTCGAGCAGTACTTC.